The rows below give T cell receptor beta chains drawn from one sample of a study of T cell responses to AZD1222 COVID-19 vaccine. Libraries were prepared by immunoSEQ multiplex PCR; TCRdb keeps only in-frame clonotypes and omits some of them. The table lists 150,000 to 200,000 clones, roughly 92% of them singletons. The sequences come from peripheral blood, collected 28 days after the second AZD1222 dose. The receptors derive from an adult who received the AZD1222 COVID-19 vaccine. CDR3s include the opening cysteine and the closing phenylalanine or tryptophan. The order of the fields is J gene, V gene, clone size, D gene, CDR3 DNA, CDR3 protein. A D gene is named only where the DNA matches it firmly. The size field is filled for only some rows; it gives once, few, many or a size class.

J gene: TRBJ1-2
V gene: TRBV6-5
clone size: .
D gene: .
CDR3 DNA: TGTGCCAGCATTGTAGGACAGTTTGATTTAGATGGCTACACCTTC
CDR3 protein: CASIVGQFDLDGYTF

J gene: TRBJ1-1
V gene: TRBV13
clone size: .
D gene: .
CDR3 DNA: TGTGCCAGCAGCCTGTTGGGGCGAACTGAAGCTTTCTTT
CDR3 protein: CASSLLGRTEAFF

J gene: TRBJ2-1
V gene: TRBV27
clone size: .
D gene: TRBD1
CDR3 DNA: TGTGCCAGCAGCTTACAGGGGGCTTGGGGTGACAATGAGCAGTTCTTC
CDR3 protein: CASSLQGAWGDNEQFF

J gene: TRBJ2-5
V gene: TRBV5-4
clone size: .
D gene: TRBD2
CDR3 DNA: TGTGCCAGCAGCTTAATAGCGGGAGGAGAGACCCAGTACTTC
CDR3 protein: CASSLIAGGETQYF

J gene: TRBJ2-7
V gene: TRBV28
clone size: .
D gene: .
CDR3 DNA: TGTGCCAGCAGTCTGGGTGGGACTCGGAGAGAGCAGTACTTC
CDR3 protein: CASSLGGTRREQYF

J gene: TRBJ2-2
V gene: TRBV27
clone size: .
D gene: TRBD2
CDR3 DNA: TGTGCCAGCAGTTTATCGATTTCTAGCGGGAAGGCCGGGGAGCTGTTTTTT
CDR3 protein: CASSLSISSGKAGELFF

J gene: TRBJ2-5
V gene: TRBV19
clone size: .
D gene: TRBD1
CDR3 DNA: TGTGCCAGTAGTATAGGGACAGGGCCGGCACGAGAGACCCAGTACTTC
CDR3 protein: CASSIGTGPARETQYF

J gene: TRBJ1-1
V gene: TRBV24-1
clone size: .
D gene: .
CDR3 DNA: TGTGCCACCAGTGATTTGGGTGAACAAAATGACACTGAAGCTTTCTTT
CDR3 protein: CATSDLGEQNDTEAFF

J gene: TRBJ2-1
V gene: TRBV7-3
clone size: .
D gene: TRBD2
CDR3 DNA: TGTGCCAGCAGCCAGACTAGCAGTCTCTACAATGAGCAGTTCTTC
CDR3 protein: CASSQTSSLYNEQFF

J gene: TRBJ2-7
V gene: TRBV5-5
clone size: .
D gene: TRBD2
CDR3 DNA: TGTGCCAGCAGCCAGACTAGCGGGAGTATGTACGAGCAGTACTTC
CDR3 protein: CASSQTSGSMYEQYF

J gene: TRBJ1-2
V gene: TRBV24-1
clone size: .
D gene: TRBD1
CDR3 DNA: TGTGCCACCAGTGCCTCGGACCGGGACAGGGTAAAGGATGGCTACACCTTC
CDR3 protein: CATSASDRDRVKDGYTF

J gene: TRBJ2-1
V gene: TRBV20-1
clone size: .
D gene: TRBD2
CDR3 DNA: TGCAGTGCTAGTAGCGGACTAGAGGGTGATGAGCAGTTCTTC
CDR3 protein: CSASSGLEGDEQFF

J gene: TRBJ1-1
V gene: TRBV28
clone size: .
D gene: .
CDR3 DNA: TGTGCCAGCAATCAGGGCTCAAACGGGGCTGAAGCTTTCTTT
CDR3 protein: CASNQGSNGAEAFF

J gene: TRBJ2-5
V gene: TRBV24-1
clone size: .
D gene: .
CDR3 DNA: TGTGCCACCAGTGATGGCAGTGTTGAGACCCAGTACTTC
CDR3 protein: CATSDGSVETQYF

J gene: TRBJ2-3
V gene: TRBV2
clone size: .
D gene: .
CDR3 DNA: TGTGCCAGCAGTGTCCTCGGGACAGATACGCAGTATTTT
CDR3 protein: CASSVLGTDTQYF

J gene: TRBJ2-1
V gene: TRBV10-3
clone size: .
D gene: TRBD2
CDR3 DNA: TGTGCCATCAGTGAGTCGGGCGGGAGCCGTTACAATGAGCAGTTCTTC
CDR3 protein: CAISESGGSRYNEQFF

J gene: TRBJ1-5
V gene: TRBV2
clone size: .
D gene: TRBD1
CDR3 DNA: TGTGCCAGCAGAGGACGGGACAGGGTTCAGCCCCAGCATTTT
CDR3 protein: CASRGRDRVQPQHF

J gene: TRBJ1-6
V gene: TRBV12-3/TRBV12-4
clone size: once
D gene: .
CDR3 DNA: TGTGCCAGCAGTTTGGCTAATTCACCCCTCCACTTT
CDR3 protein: CASSLANSPLHF

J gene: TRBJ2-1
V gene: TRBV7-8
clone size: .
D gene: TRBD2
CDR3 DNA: TGTGCCAGCAGCACCCTGTCCGGGAGGAGGAACAATGAGCAGTTCTTC
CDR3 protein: CASSTLSGRRNNEQFF